A single TCR beta chain is shown here with its context. The record originates from a study of blood T cell repertoires in COVID-19. Study context: Whether acute or convalescent, the COVID-19 samples came from the United States, Italy and Spain. PBMCs, B-cell-depleted T cells, or T cells provided the cDNA or gDNA that made up the material.

The CDR3 contains 15 residues. The V gene's germline CDR1 is SGHRS and CDR2 YFSETQ. The V and J ends lost 5 bases and 9 bases, in that order; junction bases with no gene match: 8. TCRdb's copy holds only in-frame clones and misses some; the assay was immunoSEQ multiplex PCR. The sample yields about 400,000 clones, 85% to 90% seen once. The sample comprised peripheral blood. The source is a woman in her thirties with acute or convalescent COVID-19. The rearrangement joins TRBV5-1 to TRBJ2-1, with 13 bases fitting TRBD2. CDR3 coding DNA: TGCGCCAGCAGACGAACTAGCGGGGGGGCCCTTGAGCAGTTCTTC. Protein sequence: CASRRTSGGALEQFF. Using reference TRBV5-1 and TRBJ2-1 for the parts outside the CDR3, the full variable domain is KAGVTQTPRYLIKTRGQQVTLSCSPISGHRSVSWYQQTPGQGLQFLFEYFSETQRNKGNFPGRFSGRQFSNSRSEMNVSTLELGDSALYLCASRRTSGGALEQFFGPGTRLTVL.